Listed below are T cell receptor beta chains from one sample, sequenced in a study of T cell responses to AZD1222 COVID-19 vaccine. Method: immunoSEQ multiplex PCR; TCRdb's copy keeps in-frame clones and lacks some. The profile covers fewer than 90,000 clones, with about nine tenths appearing a single time and more than 5% taken by the ten largest. The sample in question was peripheral blood, obtained 28 days after the second AZD1222 dose. The receptors were sampled from an adult who received the AZD1222 COVID-19 vaccine. Both conserved end residues are part of each CDR3. The order of the fields is D gene, J gene, clone size, V gene, CDR3 DNA, CDR3 protein. D genes are given only for firm matches. Where a row states a size, it is once, few, many or the class of an expanded clone; other rows omit it.

>TRBD1|TRBJ2-1|-|TRBV6-5
TGTGCCACATCCCGGCCGGGACAGGGGACCAATGAGCAGTTCTTC
CATSRPGQGTNEQFF
>TRBD1|TRBJ1-1|-|TRBV6-6
TGTGCCAGCAGTCCTGGGACAGCTAACACTGAAGCTTTCTTT
CASSPGTANTEAFF
>-|TRBJ2-1|-|TRBV7-9
TGTGCCAGCAGCAAACAGGGTACCCCCTACAATGAGCAGTTCTTC
CASSKQGTPYNEQFF
>-|TRBJ1-1|-|TRBV11-3
TGTGCCAGCAGCCAGAACAGGTATTCAGGAGCTTTCTTT
CASSQNRYSGAFF
>-|TRBJ1-6|-|TRBV30
TGTGCCTGGAGTCTCCGAGTCCATAATTCACCCCTCCACTTT
CAWSLRVHNSPLHF
>-|TRBJ1-2|-|TRBV27
TGTGCCAGCAGTTTGGGATTTGGGGCCCTCTATGGCTACACCTTC
CASSLGFGALYGYTF
>-|TRBJ1-4|-|TRBV6-5
TGTGCCAGCAGTTCAGCCGGGACAAGGAGAGAAAAACTGTTTTTT
CASSSAGTRREKLFF
>-|TRBJ2-7|-|TRBV2
TGTGCCAGCAGTGCCCTGGCCGAGCAGTACTTC
CASSALAEQYF
>-|TRBJ1-1|-|TRBV2
TGTGCCAGCAGTGCGGGCAGGGGAGGCCCTGAAGCTTTCTTT
CASSAGRGGPEAFF
>-|TRBJ1-1|-|TRBV7-9
TGTGCCAGCAGCTTAGCGCCAGTTACTGAAGCTTTCTTT
CASSLAPVTEAFF
>TRBD2|TRBJ2-3|once|TRBV2
TGTGCCGGAGACGCGGGGGGCCTAGATACGCAGTATTTT
CAGDAGGLDTQYF
>TRBD2|TRBJ2-7|once|TRBV27
TGTGCCAGCAGTGCGGGGGTACTCATCTACGAGCAGTACTTC
CASSAGVLIYEQYF
>-|TRBJ1-6|-|TRBV4-2
TGTGCCAGCAGCCAAGAATTGGGTGGCTATAATTCACCCCTCCACTTT
CASSQELGGYNSPLHF
>-|TRBJ1-2|-|TRBV6-5
TGTGCCAGCAGTTACCTTGAAGGGAACCGTTATGGCTACACCTTC
CASSYLEGNRYGYTF
>TRBD1|TRBJ1-2|-|TRBV7-8
TGTGCCAGCAGCTTAGGCCCGGGACAGGGGATAACCTTC
CASSLGPGQGITF
>-|TRBJ2-1|-|TRBV4-1
TGCGCCAGCAGCCCCGGACTCTCTAGGGGCTACAATGAGCAGTTCTTC
CASSPGLSRGYNEQFF
>-|TRBJ1-2|-|TRBV24-1
TGTGCCACCAGTGATCCTCCAGAAGTCACAGGGATGGTCCTTCATGGCTACACCTTC
CATSDPPEVTGMVLHGYTF
>TRBD2|TRBJ2-1|-|TRBV4-1
TGCGCCAGCAGCTATCGGACTAGCGGGGGCAATGAGCAGTTCTTC
CASSYRTSGGNEQFF
>-|TRBJ1-5|-|TRBV30
TGTGCCCATGGAGGGGGGAGCAATCAGCCCCAGCATTTT
CAHGGGSNQPQHF
>-|TRBJ1-3|-|TRBV7-9
TGTGCCAGCAGCCTGGCGGGTTATTCTGGAAACACCATATATTTT
CASSLAGYSGNTIYF
>-|TRBJ1-4|-|TRBV19
TGTGCCAGTAGGGGTTGGGTTGAACTGTTTTTT
CASRGWVELFF
>TRBD1|TRBJ1-1|-|TRBV11-2
TGTGCCAGCAGTTTCAACCACAGGGGGAGGAACACTGAAGCTTTCTTT
CASSFNHRGRNTEAFF
>-|TRBJ1-2|few|TRBV11-2
TGTGCCAGCAGCTTACGAACGGGAGGCTACACCTTC
CASSLRTGGYTF
>TRBD2|TRBJ2-7|-|TRBV11-3
TGTGCCAGCAAGGGGACTAGCGCATCCTACGAGCAGTACTTC
CASKGTSASYEQYF
>TRBD1|TRBJ1-5|-|TRBV5-1
TGCGCCAGCAGCCCTATTAAGAGAGACAGGGTTATTAATCAGCCCCAGCATTTT
CASSPIKRDRVINQPQHF
>TRBD1|TRBJ2-3|-|TRBV5-5
TGTGCCAGCAGCTTGCTGACAGGGGACACAGATACGCAGTATTTT
CASSLLTGDTDTQYF